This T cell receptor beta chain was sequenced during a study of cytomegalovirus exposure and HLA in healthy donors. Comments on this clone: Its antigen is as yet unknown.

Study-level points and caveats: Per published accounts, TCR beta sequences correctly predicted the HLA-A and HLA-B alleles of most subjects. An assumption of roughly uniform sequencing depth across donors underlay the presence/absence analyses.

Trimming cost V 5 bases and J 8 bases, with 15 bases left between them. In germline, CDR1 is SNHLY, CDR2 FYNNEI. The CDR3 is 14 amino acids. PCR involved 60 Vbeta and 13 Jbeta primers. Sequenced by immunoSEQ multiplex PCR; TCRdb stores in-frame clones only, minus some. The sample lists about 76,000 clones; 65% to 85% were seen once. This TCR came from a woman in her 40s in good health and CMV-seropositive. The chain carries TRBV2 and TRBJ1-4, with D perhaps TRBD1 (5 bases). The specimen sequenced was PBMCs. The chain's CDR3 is CASSRTTGGEKLFF. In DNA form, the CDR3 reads TGTGCCAGCAGTAGAACCACTGGGGGGGAAAAACTGTTTTTT.